These 15 T cell receptor beta chains were sequenced from one sample in a study of T-cell memory formation after mild COVID-19. MiXCR was run by TCRdb on the 5' RACE reads, yielding one entry per CDR3 protein. The table shows over 500,000 distinct CDR3 sequences, with 17% occurring only once. The sequenced sample was PBMCs or a T cell subset sorted from them (not recorded which). These receptors were obtained from an adult woman who had mild COVID-19 (a few samples of this study predate the infection). Cell type and time point are not known.

This clonotype was counted many times. V gene TRBV7-2 combines with J gene TRBJ1-6; 7 bases fit TRBD1. Germline values: CDR1 SGHTA, CDR2 FQGNSA. This CDR3 comprises 15 residues. After removal of 3 bases from V and 5 bases from J, the junction contained 4 bases not matched to a gene. This CDR3 is CASSFTGTDNSPLHF. The CDR3 region has the DNA TGTGCCAGCAGCTTTACCGGGACAGATAATTCACCCCTCCACTTT.

The rearrangement joins TRBV7-6 to TRBJ1-4; TRBD1 is a possible D gene (6 bases). CDR1 is SGHVS, CDR2 FNYEAQ, per germline. The CDR3 has 11 amino acids. V lost 7 bases, J lost 8 bases, and 8 bases lay in between. CDR3 region: CASTQGEKLFF. CDR3 nucleotide sequence: TGTGCCAGCACCCAGGGGGAAAAACTGTTTTTT.

The chain uses TRBV6-2 or TRBV6-3 and TRBJ1-5; 7 nucleotides match TRBD1. CDR1 and CDR2 (germline): MNHEY, SVGEGT. The V gene end was trimmed by 6 bases and the J gene end by 0 bases; junction bases not matched to a gene: 8. The CDR3 is made up of 16 amino acids. CDR3 sequence (DNA): TGTGCCAGCAGAAGGGACGGGACAGCTAGCAATCAGCCCCAGCATTTT. It yields the protein CASRRDGTASNQPQHF.

This chain joins TRBV18 and TRBJ1-6; weak D call: TRBD1 (5 bases). CDR3 length: 14 amino acids. The V and J ends lost 3 bases and 6 bases respectively, with 9 bases between them. CDR1 is KGHSH, CDR2 LQKENI, per germline. The CDR3 DNA is TGTGCCAGCTCACCGTCGCAGGGTAATTCACCCCTCCACTTT. Translation: CASSPSQGNSPLHF.

There are a few counts of this clonotype. V gene TRBV15 combines with J gene TRBJ2-3, with TRBD2 as a possible D gene (6 bases). Deletions cut 4 bases from V and 2 bases from J, with 10 bases between. The CDR3 covers 14 residues. Germline V gives CDR1 LNHNV, CDR2 YYDKDF (reference sequence). CDR3 DNA sequence: TGTGCCACCAGCACGGGGGACCTCACAGATACGCAGTATTTT. Translation gives CATSTGDLTDTQYF.

This clonotype was seen a few times. The genes are TRBV29-1 and TRBJ1-5; D call uncertain. Per the germline V gene, CDR1 is SQVTM and CDR2 is ANQGSEA. Trimming cost V 4 bases and J 11 bases, with 12 bases left between them. The CDR3 loop spans 11 amino acids. CDR3 residues: CSVVIKTAQHF. CDR3 bases: TGCAGCGTTGTAATTAAGACTGCCCAGCATTTT.

V usage is TRBV12-3 or TRBV12-4 and J usage is TRBJ2-6; TRBD1 matches 11 bases. With V trimmed by 5 bases and J by 0 bases, 3 bases remained unmatched. The CDR3 runs 17 residues. The CDR3 region is CASSTGTGGSGANVLTF. CDR3 nucleotides: TGTGCCAGCAGTACCGGGACAGGGGGCTCTGGGGCCAACGTCCTGACTTTC.

This clonotype was counted a few times. The chain uses TRBV5-6 and TRBJ2-5, with unresolved D. The CDR3 has 12 amino acids. Trimming cost V 2 bases and J 6 bases, with 8 bases left between them. Germline CDR1 is SGHDT and CDR2 is YYEEEE. In DNA, the CDR3 is TGTGCCAGCAGCTTAGGTCCCCAGACCCAGTACTTC. As protein: CASSLGPQTQYF.

The genes are TRBV2 and TRBJ2-7, with D tentatively TRBD1 or TRBD2 (6 bases each). V dropped 2 bases and J dropped 2 bases, with 22 bases sitting between them. Germline CDR1 SNHLY, CDR2 FYNNEI. The CDR3 is made up of 18 amino acids. The CDR3: CASSEHPAGNRAAYEQYF. The CDR3 nucleotides read TGTGCCAGCAGTGAACATCCTGCGGGGAACAGGGCGGCCTACGAGCAGTACTTC.

The rearrangement links TRBV29-1 to TRBJ2-2, with 8 bases lining up with TRBD1. Germline CDR1 reads SQVTM; CDR2 reads ANQGSEA. The CDR3 contains 15 residues. V trimming: 1 base; J trimming: 4 bases; junction bases outside the gene matches: 5. The CDR3 region is CSVEGGTGRTGELFF. The CDR3 bases are TGCAGCGTTGAAGGAGGGACAGGACGCACCGGGGAGCTGTTTTTT.

The gene calls are TRBV29-1 and TRBJ1-2; the D gene is possibly TRBD1 (5 bases). Germline loops: CDR1 SQVTM, CDR2 ANQGSEA. CDR3 length equals 12 residues. Deletions cut 6 bases from V and 8 bases from J, with 16 bases between. CDR3 amino acids: CSVGDDHGGYTF. The CDR3 nucleotides are TGCAGCGTCGGGGACGATCACGGGGGCTACACCTTC.

The chain combines TRBV7-6 with TRBJ1-4; TRBD1 matches at 9 bases. Trimming removed 0 bases from V and 7 bases from J; junction bases left unmatched: 3. The CDR3 has 15 amino acids. Germline-derived CDR1 and CDR2 are SGHVS and FNYEAQ. The CDR3 loop is CASSLAQGALEKLFF. The CDR3 bases are TGTGCCAGCAGCTTAGCACAGGGGGCGCTTGAAAAACTGTTTTTT.

The chain combines TRBV7-2 with TRBJ2-7; D is undetermined. With 0 bases removed from V and 0 bases from J, the gap between germline ends came to 12 bases. Germline CDR1 and CDR2: SGHTA and FQGNSA. This CDR3 contains 16 residues. The CDR3 nucleotides are TGTGCCAGCAGCTTAGCTTGGGGTATTCGCTCCTACGAGCAGTACTTC. It encodes CASSLAWGIRSYEQYF. Full variable domain (rest looked up from reference TRBV7-2 and TRBJ2-7): GAGVSQSPSNKVTEKGKDVELRCDPISGHTALYWYRQSLGQGLEFLIYFQGNSAPDKSGLPSDRFSAERTGGSVSTLTIQRTQQEDSAVYLCASSLAWGIRSYEQYFGPGTRLTVT.

V is TRBV6-5 and J is TRBJ2-2; 7 positions match TRBD2. V shed 4 bases and J 5 bases; nucleotides not matched to a gene: 7. The CDR3 totals 15 residues. CDR1 and CDR2 (germline): MNHEY, SVGAGI. CDR3 nucleotides: TGTGCCAGCAGTTCCGGGAGGAGTATGACCGGGGAGCTGTTTTTT. It encodes CASSSGRSMTGELFF.

The rearrangement links TRBV6-1 to TRBJ2-1, with 14 nucleotides matching TRBD2. The CDR3 covers 14 residues. J gave up 8 bases and V 8 bases, and 5 bases lay outside the gene matches. In germline, CDR1 is MNHNS, CDR2 SASEGT. The CDR3 DNA sequence: TGTGCCAGCGAGACTAGCGGGGGGGCCTATGAGCAGTTCTTC. Its protein product is CASETSGGAYEQFF.